This TCR beta chain was sequenced in a study of T cells after yellow fever vaccination. Study-level results: Compared with primary, the secondary response was weaker and peaked at day 5, not 15.

Per germline, CDR1 MNHNY and CDR2 SVGAGI (reference sequence). The V end lost 0 bases, the J end lost 3 bases, and 3 bases lay between the germline ends. The CDR3 spans 12 residues. 5'RACE template switching generated TCR cDNA, adding a universal primer site and UMIs. A single record per CDR3 protein comes from TCRdb applying MiXCR to the 5' RACE reads. Among about 340,000 distinct CDR3 sequences listed, around 12% were seen once. A few counts support this clonotype. Its antigen is as yet unknown. The source of this sequence is a young man who received the YFV17D yellow fever vaccine. This chain uses TRBV6-6 with TRBJ2-7; the D is unclear. Sample: CD4+ T cells sorted from PBMCs, taken 15 days after the yellow fever booster vaccination. The CDR3, as DNA: TGTGCCAGCAGTTACTCACTCTACGAGCAGTACTTC. Residues: CASSYSLYEQYF.